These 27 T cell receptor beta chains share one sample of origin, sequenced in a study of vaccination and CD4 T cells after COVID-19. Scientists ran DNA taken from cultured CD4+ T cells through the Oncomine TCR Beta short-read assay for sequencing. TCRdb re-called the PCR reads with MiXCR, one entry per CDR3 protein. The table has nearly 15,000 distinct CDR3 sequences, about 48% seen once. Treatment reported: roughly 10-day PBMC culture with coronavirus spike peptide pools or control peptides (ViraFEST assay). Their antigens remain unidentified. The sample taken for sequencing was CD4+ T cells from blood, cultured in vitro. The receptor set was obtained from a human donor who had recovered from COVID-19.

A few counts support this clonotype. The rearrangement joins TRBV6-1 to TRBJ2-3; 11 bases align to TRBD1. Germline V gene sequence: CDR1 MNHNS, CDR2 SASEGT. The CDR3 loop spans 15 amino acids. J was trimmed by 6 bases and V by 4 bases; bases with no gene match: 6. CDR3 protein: CASSGYWTGGDTQYF. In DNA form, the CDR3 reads TGTGCCAGCAGTGGATATTGGACAGGGGGCGATACGCAGTATTTT.

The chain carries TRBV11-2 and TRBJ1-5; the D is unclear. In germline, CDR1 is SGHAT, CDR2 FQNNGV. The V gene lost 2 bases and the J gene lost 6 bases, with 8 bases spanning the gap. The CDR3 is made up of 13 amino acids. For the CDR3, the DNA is TGTGCCAGCAGCTTAAGGGCCACTCAGCCCCAGCATTTT. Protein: CASSLRATQPQHF. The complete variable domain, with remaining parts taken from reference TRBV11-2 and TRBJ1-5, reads EAGVAQSPRYKIIEKRQSVAFWCNPISGHATLYWYQQILGQGPKLLIQFQNNGVVDDSQLPKDRFSAERLKGVDSTLKIQPAKLEDSAVYLCASSLRATQPQHFGDGTRLSIL.

CDR3 amino acids: CASSPPYDRGGYGYTF. The CDR3 nucleotides are TGTGCCAGCTCACCACCCTATGACAGGGGGGGATATGGCTACACCTTC. This chain joins TRBV18 and TRBJ1-2; 9 nucleotides line up with TRBD1. The V gene's germline CDR1 is KGHSH and CDR2 LQKENI. V lost 0 bases, J lost 5 bases, and 7 bases stayed unmatched. This CDR3 has 16 residues.

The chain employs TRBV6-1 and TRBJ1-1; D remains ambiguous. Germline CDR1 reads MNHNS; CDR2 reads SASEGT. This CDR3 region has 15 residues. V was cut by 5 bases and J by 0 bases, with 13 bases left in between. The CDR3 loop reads CASSLPPAMNTEAFF. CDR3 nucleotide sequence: TGTGCCAGCAGTCTACCTCCCGCTATGAACACTGAAGCTTTCTTT.

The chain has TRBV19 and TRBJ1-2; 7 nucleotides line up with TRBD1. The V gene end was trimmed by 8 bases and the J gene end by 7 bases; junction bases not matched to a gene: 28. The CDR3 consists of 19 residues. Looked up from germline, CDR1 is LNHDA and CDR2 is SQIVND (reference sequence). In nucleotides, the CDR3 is TGTGCCAGTTCCCATGGGGACCCGCAGGGGGTCCTCCCTTTTCGTGGCTACACCTTC. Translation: CASSHGDPQGVLPFRGYTF. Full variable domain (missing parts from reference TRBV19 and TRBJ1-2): DGGITQSPKYLFRKEGQNVTLSCEQNLNHDAMYWYRQDPGQGLRLIYYSQIVNDFQKGDIAEGYSVSREKKESFPLTVTSAQKNPTAFYLCASSHGDPQGVLPFRGYTFGSGTRLTVV.

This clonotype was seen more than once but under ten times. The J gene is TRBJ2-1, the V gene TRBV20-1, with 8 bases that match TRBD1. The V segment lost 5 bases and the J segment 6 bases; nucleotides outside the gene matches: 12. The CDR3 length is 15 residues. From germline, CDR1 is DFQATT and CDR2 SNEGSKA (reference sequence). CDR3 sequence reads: CSASRPQGAGNEQFF. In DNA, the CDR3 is TGCAGTGCTTCCCGGCCCCAGGGGGCCGGCAATGAGCAGTTCTTC.

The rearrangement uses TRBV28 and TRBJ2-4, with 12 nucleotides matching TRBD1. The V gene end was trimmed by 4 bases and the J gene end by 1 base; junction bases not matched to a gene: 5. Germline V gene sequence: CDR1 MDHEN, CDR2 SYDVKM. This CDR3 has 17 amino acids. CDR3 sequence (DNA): TGTGCCAGCAGTTCCTGGGGACAGGGGGCTGCCAAAAACATTCAGTACTTC. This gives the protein CASSSWGQGAAKNIQYF.

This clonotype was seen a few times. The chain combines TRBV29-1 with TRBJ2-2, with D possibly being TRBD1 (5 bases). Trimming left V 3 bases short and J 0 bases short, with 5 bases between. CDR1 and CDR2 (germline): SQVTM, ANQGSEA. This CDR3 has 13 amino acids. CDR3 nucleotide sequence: TGCAGCGTTGACAGGGCGAACACCGGGGAGCTGTTTTTT. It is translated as CSVDRANTGELFF.

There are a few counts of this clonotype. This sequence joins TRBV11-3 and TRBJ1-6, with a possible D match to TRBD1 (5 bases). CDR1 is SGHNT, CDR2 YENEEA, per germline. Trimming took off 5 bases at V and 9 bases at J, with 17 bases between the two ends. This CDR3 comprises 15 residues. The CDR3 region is CASSPSGRGGSPLHF. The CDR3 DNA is TGTGCCAGCAGCCCCTCGGGGAGGGGCGGTTCACCCCTCCACTTT.

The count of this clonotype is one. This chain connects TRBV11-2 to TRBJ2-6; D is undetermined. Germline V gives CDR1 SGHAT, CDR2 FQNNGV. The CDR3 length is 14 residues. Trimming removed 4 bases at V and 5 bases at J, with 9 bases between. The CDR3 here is CASSSSSWANVLTF. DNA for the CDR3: TGTGCCAGCAGCTCCTCATCGTGGGCCAACGTCCTGACTTTC.

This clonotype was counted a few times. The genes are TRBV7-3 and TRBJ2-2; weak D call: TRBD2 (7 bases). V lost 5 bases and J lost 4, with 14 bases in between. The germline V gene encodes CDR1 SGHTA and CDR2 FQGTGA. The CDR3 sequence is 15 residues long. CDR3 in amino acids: CASSPRGAPTGELFF. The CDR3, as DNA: TGTGCCAGCAGCCCCCGGGGGGCCCCCACCGGGGAGCTGTTTTTT.

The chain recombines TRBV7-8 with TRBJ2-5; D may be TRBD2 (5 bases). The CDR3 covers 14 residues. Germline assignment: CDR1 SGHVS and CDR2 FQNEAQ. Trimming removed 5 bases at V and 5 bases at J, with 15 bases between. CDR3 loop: CASSTRTRGETQYF. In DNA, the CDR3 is TGTGCCAGCAGCACCCGGACCCGAGGGGAGACCCAGTACTTC.

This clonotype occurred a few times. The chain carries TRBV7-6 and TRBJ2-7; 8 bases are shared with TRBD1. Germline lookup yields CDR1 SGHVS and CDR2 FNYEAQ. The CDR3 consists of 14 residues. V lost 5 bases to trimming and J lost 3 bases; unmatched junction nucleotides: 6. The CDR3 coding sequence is TGTGCCAGCAGCCCCGAGACAGGGGACTACGAGCAGTACTTC. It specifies CASSPETGDYEQYF.

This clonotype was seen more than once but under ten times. The CDR3 nucleotides are TGTGCCAGCAGTGTGAGGGCCTCCCTGGGGAGGGACAAGTACACCTTC. Translated, it gives CASSVRASLGRDKYTF. The chain carries TRBV6-1 and TRBJ1-2; the D gene is possibly TRBD1 (6 bases). Germline values: CDR1 MNHNS, CDR2 SASEGT. Trimming shortened V by 4 bases and J by 11 bases, and 26 bases separated the two germline ends. This CDR3 contains 16 residues.

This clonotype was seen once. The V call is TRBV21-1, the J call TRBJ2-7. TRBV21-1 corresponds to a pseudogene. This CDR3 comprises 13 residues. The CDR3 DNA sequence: TGTGCCAGCAGCCTGCTTCGTAGGTACGAGCAGTACTTC. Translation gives CASSLLRRYEQYF.

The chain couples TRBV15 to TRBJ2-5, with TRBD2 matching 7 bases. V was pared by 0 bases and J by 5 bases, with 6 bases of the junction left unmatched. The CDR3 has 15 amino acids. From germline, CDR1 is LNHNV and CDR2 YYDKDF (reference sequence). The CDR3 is CATSREGGTGETQYF. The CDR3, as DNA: TGTGCCACCAGCAGAGAGGGGGGGACCGGGGAGACCCAGTACTTC.

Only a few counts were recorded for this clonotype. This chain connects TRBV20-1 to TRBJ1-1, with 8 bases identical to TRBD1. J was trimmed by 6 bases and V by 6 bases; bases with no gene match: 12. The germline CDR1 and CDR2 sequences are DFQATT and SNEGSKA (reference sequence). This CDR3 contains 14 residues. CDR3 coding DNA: TGCAGTGCCCAAGTCCAGGGGGCCTATTCTGAAGCTTTCTTT. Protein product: CSAQVQGAYSEAFF.

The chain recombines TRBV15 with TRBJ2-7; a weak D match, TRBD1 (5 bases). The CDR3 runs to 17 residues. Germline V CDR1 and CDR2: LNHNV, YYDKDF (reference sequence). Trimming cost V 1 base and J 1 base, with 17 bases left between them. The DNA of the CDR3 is TGTGCCACCAGCAGAGGACGGGCAGGGAAGGTATCCTACGAGCAGTACTTC. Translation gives CATSRGRAGKVSYEQYF.

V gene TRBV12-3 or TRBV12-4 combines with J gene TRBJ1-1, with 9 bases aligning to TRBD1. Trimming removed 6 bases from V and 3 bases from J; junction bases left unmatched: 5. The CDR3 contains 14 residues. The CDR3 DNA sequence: TGTGCCAGCAGGGAAGGGACAGGGCACACTGAAGCTTTCTTT. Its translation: CASREGTGHTEAFF.

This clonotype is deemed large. The CDR3 DNA sequence: TGTGCCAGCAGACACAGGGGCCCGAACACCGGGGAGCTGTTTTTT. Translated, it gives CASRHRGPNTGELFF. The chain carries TRBV6-4 and TRBJ2-2; 7 nucleotides agree with TRBD1. With 6 bases clipped from V and 0 bases from J, the junction kept 4 bases outside the gene matches. CDR1 and CDR2 (germline): MRHNA, SNTAGT. The CDR3 contains 15 residues.

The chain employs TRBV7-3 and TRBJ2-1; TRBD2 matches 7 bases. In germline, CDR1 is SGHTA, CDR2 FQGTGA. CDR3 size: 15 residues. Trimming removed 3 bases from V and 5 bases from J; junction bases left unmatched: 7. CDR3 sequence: CASSFQGGKNNEQFF. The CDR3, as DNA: TGTGCCAGCAGCTTTCAGGGAGGGAAAAACAATGAGCAGTTCTTC.

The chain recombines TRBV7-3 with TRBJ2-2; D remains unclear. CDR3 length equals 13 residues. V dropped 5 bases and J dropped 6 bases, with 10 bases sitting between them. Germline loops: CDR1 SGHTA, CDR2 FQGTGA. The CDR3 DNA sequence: TGTGCCAGCAGCAAGGCGGCGGCCGGGGAGCTGTTTTTT. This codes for CASSKAAAGELFF. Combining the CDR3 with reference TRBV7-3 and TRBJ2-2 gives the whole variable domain GAGVSQTPSNKVTEKGKYVELRCDPISGHTALYWYRQSLGQGPEFLIYFQGTGAADDSGLPNDRFFAVRPEGSVSTLKIQRTERGDSAVYLCASSKAAAGELFFGEGSRLTVL.

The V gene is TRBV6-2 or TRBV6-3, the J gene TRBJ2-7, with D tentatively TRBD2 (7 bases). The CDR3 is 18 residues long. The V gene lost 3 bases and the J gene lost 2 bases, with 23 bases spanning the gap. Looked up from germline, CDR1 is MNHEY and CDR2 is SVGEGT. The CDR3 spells CASSYPAAFGGGTYEQYF. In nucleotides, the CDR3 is TGTGCCAGCAGTTATCCGGCAGCTTTTGGCGGGGGCACCTACGAGCAGTACTTC.

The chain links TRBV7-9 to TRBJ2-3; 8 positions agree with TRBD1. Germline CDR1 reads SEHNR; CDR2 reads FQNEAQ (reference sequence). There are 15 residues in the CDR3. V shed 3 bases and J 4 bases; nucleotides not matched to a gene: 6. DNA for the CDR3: TGTGCCAGCAGCTTGGCCGGACAGGGAGCAGATACGCAGTATTTT. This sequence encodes CASSLAGQGADTQYF.

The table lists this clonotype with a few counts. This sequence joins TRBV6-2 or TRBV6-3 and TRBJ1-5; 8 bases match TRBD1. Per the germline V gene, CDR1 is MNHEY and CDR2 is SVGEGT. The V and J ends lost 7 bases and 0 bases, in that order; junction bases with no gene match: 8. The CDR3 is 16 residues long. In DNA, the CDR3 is TGTGCCAGCAACATCGGGACAGGAAATAGCAATCAGCCCCAGCATTTT. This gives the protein CASNIGTGNSNQPQHF.

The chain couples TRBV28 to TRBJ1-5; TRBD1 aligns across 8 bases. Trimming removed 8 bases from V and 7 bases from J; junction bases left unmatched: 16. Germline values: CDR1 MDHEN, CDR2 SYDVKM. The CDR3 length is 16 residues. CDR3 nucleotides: TGTGCCAGCTGGATTGACAGGGGCCCCCAGAAGCAGCCCCAGCATTTT. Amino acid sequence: CASWIDRGPQKQPQHF. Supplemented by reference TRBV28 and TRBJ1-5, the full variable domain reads DVKVTQSSRYLVKRTGEKVFLECVQDMDHENMFWYRQDPGLGLRLIYFSYDVKMKEKGDIPEGYSVSREKKERFSLILESASTNQTSMYLCASWIDRGPQKQPQHFGDGTRLSIL.

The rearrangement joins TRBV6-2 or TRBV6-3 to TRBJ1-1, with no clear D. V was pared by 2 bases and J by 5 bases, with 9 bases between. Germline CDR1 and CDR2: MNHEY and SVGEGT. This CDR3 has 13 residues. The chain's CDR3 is CASSYAVRTEAFF. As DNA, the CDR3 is TGTGCCAGCAGTTACGCGGTTAGGACTGAAGCTTTCTTT.